This TCR beta chain was captured by sequencing in a study of blood T cell repertoires in COVID-19. Study context: Nucleic acid was either cDNA or gDNA, and it came from T cells, B-cell-depleted T cells, or PBMCs.

J was trimmed by 6 bases and V by 1 base; bases with no gene match: 9. CDR3 size: 17 residues. Germline V CDR1 and CDR2: SGHVS, FQNEAQ. Authors' methods: From reference gene primer amplification, estimates of nucleated cell counts were derived. Clones were sequenced by immunoSEQ multiplex PCR, and TCRdb holds only the in-frame ones, with some missing. V and J calls and clone size follow that table, whereas D and trimming were derived from the DNA. The profile shows some 400,000 clones, about 80% of them singletons. The source material was peripheral blood. The V gene is TRBV7-8, the J gene TRBJ1-4, with 9 bases matching TRBD1. The clonotype was recovered from a human donor with acute or convalescent COVID-19. The donor label of this sample is uncertain. CDR3 DNA sequence: TGTGCCAGCAGCTTAGGTGTGCTACAGGGGGCTCATGAAAAACTGTTTTTT. It translates to CASSLGVLQGAHEKLFF.